The clone carrying this T cell receptor (beta chain) turned up a few times. Its target is unknown. V was trimmed by 3 bases and J by 4 bases, leaving 15 bases between them. CDR3 size: 15 residues. Germline V gene data show CDR1 as MDHEN and CDR2 as SYDVKM. The data are from a study of cytomegalovirus exposure and HLA in healthy donors. Study results and limitations: When the data were analyzed later, several of the most significant clusters appeared to be linked to common viral pathogens.

The PCR used 60 Vbeta and 13 Jbeta primers. Using immunoSEQ multiplex PCR, the repertoire was profiled, and TCRdb retains in-frame clones only, with some absent. The sample records approximately 140,000 clones, around four fifths being singletons. This rearrangement joins TRBV28 to TRBJ1-2, with D maybe TRBD1 (6 bases). The source is a woman aged 40-49 years in good health and CMV-seropositive. The sequencing sample was made of PBMCs. The DNA for the CDR3 is TGTGCCAGCAGTTTGTCCCACAGGGTCGTCTATGGCTACACCTTC. This translates into CASSLSHRVVYGYTF.